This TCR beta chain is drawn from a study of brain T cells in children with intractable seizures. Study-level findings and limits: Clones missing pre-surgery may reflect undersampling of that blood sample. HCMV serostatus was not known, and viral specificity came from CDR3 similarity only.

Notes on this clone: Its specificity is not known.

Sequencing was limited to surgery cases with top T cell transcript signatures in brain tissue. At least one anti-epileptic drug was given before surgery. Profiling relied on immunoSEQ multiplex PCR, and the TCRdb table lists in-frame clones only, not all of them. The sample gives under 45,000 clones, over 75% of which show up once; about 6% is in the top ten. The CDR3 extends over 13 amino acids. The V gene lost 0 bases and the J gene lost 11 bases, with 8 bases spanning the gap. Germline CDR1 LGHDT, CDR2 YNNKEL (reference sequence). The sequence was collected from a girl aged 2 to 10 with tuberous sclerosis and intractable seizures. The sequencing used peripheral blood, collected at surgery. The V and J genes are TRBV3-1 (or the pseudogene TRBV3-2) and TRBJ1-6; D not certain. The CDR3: CASSQDTMTPLHF. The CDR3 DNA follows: TGTGCCAGCAGCCAAGATACGATGACACCCCTCCACTTT.